The 11 T cell receptor beta chains reported below all come from one sample, sequenced in a study of regulatory and conventional T cells in RAG deficiency. Regulatory T cells were sorted from blood as CD4+ CD25-high CD127-low cells. Repertoires were generated with immunoSEQ multiplex PCR, while TCRdb's copy carries only in-frame clones and drops some. The profile shows tens of thousands of clones, 75% to 95% of them singletons. This same sample was also part of a study on regulatory T cells. That source notes: The primer mix had 52 TRBV and 13 TRBJ primers.

Sequencing was performed on Tregs sorted from blood. The receptors derive from a human donor in good health.

The V call is TRBV7-2, the J call TRBJ2-3; possible D gene TRBD2, 5 bases. Germline CDR1 is SGHTA and CDR2 is FQGNSA. The CDR3 consists of 16 residues. V was trimmed by 0 bases and J by 2 bases, leaving 12 bases between them. This CDR3 is CASSLAHQRNTDTQYF. DNA of the CDR3: TGTGCCAGCAGCTTAGCGCATCAGCGGAACACAGATACGCAGTATTTT.

The V and J genes are TRBV5-4 and TRBJ1-6; 8 bases line up with TRBD1. Germline V CDR1 and CDR2: SGHNT, YYREEE (reference sequence). The V segment lost 0 bases and the J segment 5 bases; nucleotides outside the gene matches: 4. The CDR3 extends over 16 amino acids. For the CDR3, the DNA is TGTGCCAGCAGCTTGGCCCGGACAGGGAATAATTCACCCCTCCACTTT. Its protein is CASSLARTGNNSPLHF.

The rearrangement uses TRBV4-1 and TRBJ2-7, with 8 bases that match TRBD2. The germline CDR1 and CDR2 sequences are MGHRA and YSYEKL. CDR3 length equals 18 residues. Trimming at V came to 5 bases and at J to 0 bases, leaving 15 bases not matched to a gene. The CDR3 is CASSATSGLPLSSYEQYF. The CDR3 region has the DNA TGCGCCAGCAGCGCTACTAGCGGACTCCCCCTTAGCTCCTACGAGCAGTACTTC.

This clone is a singleton in its sample. For the CDR3, the DNA is TGCGCCAGCAGCGGGGGCGGGGTTAATGAAAAACTGTTTTTT. Its protein product is CASSGGGVNEKLFF. This chain connects TRBV5-1 to TRBJ1-4; tentative D call: TRBD1 (6 bases). The CDR3 consists of 14 residues. V lost 4 bases and J lost 4, with 11 bases in between. The germline gives CDR1 SGHRS, CDR2 YFSETQ.

This clone was detected only once. CDR3 DNA sequence: TGTGCCAGTAGTATCCGGACCGCTAACTATGGCTACACCTTC. It codes for CASSIRTANYGYTF. The chain employs TRBV19 and TRBJ1-2; unclear D gene. V dropped 3 bases and J dropped 0 bases, with 8 bases sitting between them. Per the germline V gene, CDR1 is LNHDA and CDR2 is SQIVND (reference sequence). This CDR3 has 14 residues.

This clone occurred once. The V gene is TRBV27, the J gene TRBJ2-3, with TRBD2 as a possible D gene (6 bases). Trimming took off 5 bases at V and 2 bases at J, with 14 bases between the two ends. This CDR3 is built from 15 residues. Germline CDR1 and CDR2: MNHEY and SMNVEV (reference sequence). CDR3 amino acids: CASSRWDLDTDTQYF. The CDR3, as DNA: TGTGCCAGCAGTCGGTGGGACTTAGACACAGATACGCAGTATTTT.

V usage is TRBV5-1 and J usage is TRBJ2-5; a possible D gene is TRBD2 (6 bases). Between the trimmed V and J ends, which lost 4 bases and 5 bases, there was a span of 9 bases. Germline CDR1 and CDR2: SGHRS and YFSETQ. This CDR3 spans 12 amino acids. The CDR3 here is CASSPRGETQYF. In DNA, the CDR3 is TGCGCCAGCAGCCCCCGGGGGGAGACCCAGTACTTC.

The rearrangement uses TRBV9 and TRBJ1-2; a weak D match, TRBD1 (6 bases). V lost 6 bases and J lost 7, with 22 bases in between. The CDR3 runs 15 residues. The germline V gene encodes CDR1 SGDLS and CDR2 YYNGEE. CDR3 loop: CASTHPSPGGLGYTF. CDR3 in DNA: TGTGCCAGCACCCATCCATCGCCCGGGGGGCTTGGCTACACCTTC. Using reference TRBV9 and TRBJ1-2 for the parts outside the CDR3, the full variable domain is DSGVTQTPKHLITATGQRVTLRCSPRSGDLSVYWYQQSLDQGLQFLIQYYNGEERAKGNILERFSAQQFPDLHSELNLSSLELGDSALYFCASTHPSPGGLGYTFGSGTRLTVV.

This chain connects TRBV9 to TRBJ2-1; D possibly uses TRBD1 or TRBD2 (5 bases each). V gave up 2 bases and J gave up 0 bases, with 9 bases separating them. This CDR3 has 15 amino acids. Germline loops: CDR1 SGDLS, CDR2 YYNGEE. CDR3 in amino acids: CASSVSGSSYNEQFF. For the CDR3, the DNA is TGTGCCAGCAGCGTGTCAGGGAGCTCCTACAATGAGCAGTTCTTC.

This chain joins TRBV11-2 and TRBJ2-4, with 7 nucleotides matching TRBD2. The CDR3 runs 15 residues. Germline V gives CDR1 SGHAT, CDR2 FQNNGV. Trimming took 5 bases from V and 8 from J; bases not matched to a gene: 12. CDR3 loop: CASSQGGSRGDIQYF. CDR3 sequence (DNA): TGTGCCAGCAGCCAAGGCGGGAGCCGGGGGGACATTCAGTACTTC.

The chain has TRBV7-2 and TRBJ2-3, with D perhaps TRBD1 (6 bases). The CDR3 loop spans 14 amino acids. The germline gives CDR1 SGHTA, CDR2 FQGNSA. Trimming pared 0 bases from V and 2 bases from J, leaving 6 bases between. CDR3 loop: CASSLAGHTDTQYF. The CDR3 nucleotides are TGTGCCAGCAGCTTAGCGGGACACACAGATACGCAGTATTTT.